This TCR beta chain was found in a study of radiation and T cells in renal cell carcinoma. As for time point: blood 2 weeks post-SBRT. Treatment: 15 Gy SBRT to primary tumor, nephrectomy 4 weeks later. Clones were read by immunoSEQ multiplex PCR, and TCRdb kept only the in-frame ones, dropping some. The sample yields about 120,000 clones, around 81% seen once. V was shortened by 0 bases and J by 5 bases, with 5 bases between the two germline ends. Per the germline V gene, CDR1 is SGHNT and CDR2 is YYREEE (reference sequence). The CDR3 covers 12 residues. This sequence joins TRBV5-4 and TRBJ1-1, with D hard to call. The clonotype was recovered from a man in his fifties or sixties with renal cell carcinoma. The sample consisted of blood, taken from a patient whose treatment included radiotherapy and nephrectomy. Written as DNA, the CDR3 is TGTGCCAGCAGCTTGGGTCTAACTGAAGCTTTCTTT. The encoded protein is CASSLGLTEAFF.